The 26 T cell receptor beta chains given below trace back to one sample, sequenced in a study of blood T cell repertoires in COVID-19. Sequenced by immunoSEQ multiplex PCR; TCRdb stores in-frame clones only, minus some. The data hold fewer than 150,000 clones, with around 90% observed a single time. The sequencing sample was made of peripheral blood. The receptor set was obtained from a woman aged 50 to 60 with acute or convalescent COVID-19.

This clone was observed a handful of times. The chain recombines TRBV6-1 with TRBJ1-4, with TRBD1 matching over 11 bases. Germline lookup yields CDR1 MNHNS and CDR2 SASEGT. This CDR3 region has 18 residues. Trimming took 3 bases from V and 6 from J; bases not matched to a gene: 12. CDR3 DNA: TGTGCCAGCAGTGACCTGTTCGGGACAGGGGGAGGGTATGAAAAACTGTTTTTT. Amino acids: CASSDLFGTGGGYEKLFF.

The rearrangement joins TRBV6-2 or TRBV6-3 to TRBJ1-1; 7 bases fit TRBD1. V lost 5 bases to trimming and J lost 4 bases; unmatched junction nucleotides: 4. This CDR3 contains 13 residues. The germline V gene encodes CDR1 MNHEY and CDR2 SVGEGT. The CDR3 sequence: CASSPRGSTEAFF. For the CDR3, the DNA is TGTGCCAGCAGTCCCAGGGGGAGCACTGAAGCTTTCTTT.

The chain carries TRBV5-4 and TRBJ2-3, with D maybe TRBD2 (5 bases). The germline gives CDR1 SGHNT, CDR2 YYREEE (reference sequence). V was trimmed by 1 base and J by 2 bases, leaving 11 bases between them. This CDR3 is built from 15 residues. CDR3 nucleotide sequence: TGTGCCAGCAGCTTGAGAAGCGGCCACACAGATACGCAGTATTTT. It specifies CASSLRSGHTDTQYF.

V gene TRBV5-6 combines with J gene TRBJ1-5; D is unclear. CDR1 is SGHDT, CDR2 YYEEEE, per germline. This CDR3 contains 13 residues. V shed 3 bases and J shed 3 bases, with 7 bases lying between them. The DNA for the CDR3 is TGTGCCAGCAGCTCCTTAGCCAATCAGCCCCAGCATTTT. It specifies CASSSLANQPQHF.

The chain couples TRBV5-4 to TRBJ1-2; no clear D gene. The V gene's germline CDR1 is SGHNT and CDR2 YYREEE (reference sequence). The CDR3 totals 14 residues. V was trimmed by 0 bases and J by 2 bases, leaving 8 bases between them. The CDR3 protein is CASSLAGQNYGYTF. The CDR3, as DNA: TGTGCCAGCAGCTTGGCAGGTCAAAACTATGGCTACACCTTC.

V gene TRBV24-1 combines with J gene TRBJ2-1; 11 nucleotides line up with TRBD2. This CDR3 has 16 amino acids. Germline assignment: CDR1 KGHDR and CDR2 SFDVKD. V gave up 4 bases and J gave up 5 bases; unmatched junction bases: 6. CDR3 coding DNA: TGTGCCACCAGTGACCTCGGGACTAGCGGACACAATGAGCAGTTCTTC. It translates to CATSDLGTSGHNEQFF.

The chain joins TRBV18 to TRBJ1-1; D ambiguous. CDR1 is KGHSH and CDR2 is LQKENI in the germline V gene. With 3 bases removed from V and 1 base from J, the gap between germline ends came to 9 bases. The CDR3 loop spans 14 amino acids. CDR3: CASSPRGENTEAFF. As DNA, the CDR3 is TGTGCCAGCTCACCCCGCGGGGAGAACACTGAAGCTTTCTTT. Full variable domain (outside the CDR3, taken from reference TRBV18 and TRBJ1-1): NAGVMQNPRHLVRRRGQEARLRCSPMKGHSHVYWYRQLPEEGLKFMVYLQKENIIDESGMPKERFSAEFPKEGPSILRIQQVVRGDSAAYFCASSPRGENTEAFFGQGTRLTVV.

Only one count was recorded for this clone. The V gene is TRBV2, the J gene TRBJ1-5; D remains ambiguous. The CDR3 runs 16 residues. In germline, CDR1 is SNHLY, CDR2 FYNNEI. The V gene lost 7 bases and the J gene lost 0 bases, with 16 bases spanning the gap. The CDR3 bases are TGTGCCAGCACCCTAGACGTTACTAATAGCAATCAGCCCCAGCATTTT. Amino acid sequence: CASTLDVTNSNQPQHF.

The rearrangement links TRBV5-4 to TRBJ2-5, with D unclear. Trimming removed 3 bases at V and 2 bases at J, with 11 bases between. Germline V lookup: CDR1 SGHNT, CDR2 YYREEE (reference sequence). The CDR3 is 14 residues long. Written as DNA, the CDR3 is TGTGCCAGCAGCTCCGCGGTCCTACAAGAGACCCAGTACTTC. Residues: CASSSAVLQETQYF.

The chain combines TRBV7-3 with TRBJ1-2, with D possibly matching TRBD1 (5 bases). CDR3 length: 13 amino acids. Germline-derived CDR1 and CDR2 are SGHTA and FQGTGA. The V end was cut by 5 bases, the J end by 5 bases, with 12 bases between. Here the CDR3 reads CASSLVGGYGYTF. The CDR3 DNA sequence: TGTGCCAGCAGCCTCGTTGGGGGGTATGGCTACACCTTC. Full variable domain (missing parts from reference TRBV7-3 and TRBJ1-2): GAGVSQTPSNKVTEKGKYVELRCDPISGHTALYWYRQSLGQGPEFLIYFQGTGAADDSGLPNDRFFAVRPEGSVSTLKIQRTERGDSAVYLCASSLVGGYGYTFGSGTRLTVV.

J is TRBJ1-4 and V is TRBV7-8; D unclear. The CDR3 contains 14 residues. V gave up 4 bases and J gave up 8 bases, with 14 bases separating them. Germline assignment: CDR1 SGHVS and CDR2 FQNEAQ. The CDR3 here is CASSSSGTPEKLFF. The CDR3 region has the DNA TGTGCCAGCAGCTCTTCGGGAACTCCCGAAAAACTGTTTTTT. Supplemented by reference TRBV7-8 and TRBJ1-4, the full variable domain reads GAGVSQSPRYKVAKRGQDVALRCDPISGHVSLFWYQQALGQGPEFLTYFQNEAQLDKSGLPSDRFFAERPEGSVSTLKIQRTQQEDSAVYLCASSSSGTPEKLFFGSGTQLSVL.

This chain links TRBV5-6 with TRBJ1-4; TRBD1 aligns across 8 bases. V dropped 0 bases and J dropped 11; count of bases not matched to a gene: 12. The CDR3 sequence is 16 residues long. The germline V gene encodes CDR1 SGHDT and CDR2 YYEEEE. CDR3 bases: TGTGCCAGCAGCTTGGCCCTGGGACAGGTCGCCGAGAAACTGTTTTTT. Translated: CASSLALGQVAEKLFF.

V usage is TRBV21-1 and J usage is TRBJ1-4; the DNA was not compared with TRBD1, the D call given in the table. TRBV21-1 is labeled a pseudogene. This CDR3 is built from 15 residues. The CDR3 DNA reads as TGTGCCAGCAGCACCCTGGACAGGGTGGGTGAAAAACTGTTTTTT. Protein product: CASSTLDRVGEKLFF.

The chain links TRBV7-2 to TRBJ2-3; the D gene is possibly TRBD1 (5 bases). This CDR3 is built from 14 residues. Trimming took off 4 bases at V and 1 base at J, with 9 bases between the two ends. Germline CDR1 and CDR2: SGHTA and FQGNSA. CDR3 nucleotide sequence: TGTGCCAGCAGCTCGACAGTGCGCACAGATACGCAGTATTTT. Amino acids: CASSSTVRTDTQYF.

The chain employs TRBV7-2 and TRBJ1-4; weak D call: TRBD1 (5 bases). The germline CDR1 and CDR2 sequences are SGHTA and FQGNSA. Trimming stripped 1 base from V and 8 bases from J, with 14 bases between. There are 15 residues in the CDR3. CDR3 region: CASSLGGTDNEKLFF. The DNA for the CDR3 is TGTGCCAGCAGCTTAGGCGGGACGGATAACGAAAAACTGTTTTTT.

The rearrangement links TRBV7-8 to TRBJ2-7, with 12 positions matching TRBD2. V shed 3 bases and J 4 bases; nucleotides not matched to a gene: 22. Germline assignment: CDR1 SGHVS and CDR2 FQNEAQ. This CDR3 contains 21 residues. The chain's CDR3 is CASSFRLAGDVTLMGIYEQYF. In DNA, the CDR3 is TGTGCCAGCAGCTTTCGACTAGCGGGAGACGTTACCCTTATGGGGATATACGAGCAGTACTTC.

This chain uses TRBV7-2 with TRBJ1-6, with D possibly being TRBD1 (6 bases). V was pared by 2 bases and J by 3 bases, with 8 bases between. The CDR3 extends over 15 amino acids. Looked up from germline, CDR1 is SGHTA and CDR2 is FQGNSA. The CDR3 coding sequence is TGTGCCAGCAGCTTACAGGGGCTCTATAATTCACCCCTCCACTTT. This codes for CASSLQGLYNSPLHF.

The chain recombines TRBV19 with TRBJ2-5; 8 positions agree with TRBD2. Per germline, CDR1 LNHDA and CDR2 SQIVND (reference sequence). This CDR3 has 15 amino acids. V was pared by 7 bases and J by 2 bases, with 9 bases of the junction left unmatched. The CDR3 is CASTPRGGGQETQYF. The CDR3 coding sequence is TGTGCCAGTACGCCACGGGGGGGTGGACAAGAGACCCAGTACTTC.

J is TRBJ1-4 and V is TRBV6-1; D remains ambiguous. Looked up from germline, CDR1 is MNHNS and CDR2 is SASEGT. This CDR3 is built from 15 residues. Trimming took 1 base from V and 5 from J, leaving 11 bases between them. CDR3 bases: TGTGCCAGCAGTGAAGTTCCGGTAATAAATGAAAAACTGTTTTTT. It specifies CASSEVPVINEKLFF.

The chain has TRBV2 and TRBJ1-4; possibly TRBD1 for D (5 bases). V was clipped by 11 bases and J by 2 bases, with 15 bases between them. Germline loops: CDR1 SNHLY, CDR2 FYNNEI. This CDR3 has 14 residues. The CDR3 bases are TGTGCCGGAAAAAAAGGGGCCACTAATGAAAAACTGTTTTTT. Translation gives CAGKKGATNEKLFF.

This clone was seen once. This chain connects TRBV5-4 to TRBJ2-2; D is unresolved. In germline, CDR1 is SGHNT, CDR2 YYREEE (reference sequence). V dropped 3 bases and J dropped 6 bases, with 6 bases sitting between them. The CDR3 has 12 residues. As DNA, the CDR3 is TGTGCCAGCAGCTGGCAGGCCGGGGAGCTGTTTTTT. As protein: CASSWQAGELFF. Based on the CDR3 plus reference TRBV5-4 and TRBJ2-2, the full variable domain is ETGVTQSPTHLIKTRGQQVTLRCSSQSGHNTVSWYQQALGQGPQFIFQYYREEENGRGNFPPRFSGLQFPNYSSELNVNALELDDSALYLCASSWQAGELFFGEGSRLTVL.

CDR3 nucleotide sequence: TGTGCCATCTACAGGCTGGAGAATGGCTACACCTTC. It specifies CAIYRLENGYTF. The chain employs TRBV28 and TRBJ1-2; D possibly corresponds to TRBD1 (5 bases). This CDR3 comprises 12 residues. Trimming cost V 10 bases and J 6 bases, with 15 bases left between them. The germline CDR1 and CDR2 sequences are MDHEN and SYDVKM.

The CDR3 here is CASSLLAGELETQYF. The CDR3 nucleotides read TGTGCCAGCAGTTTACTAGCGGGAGAATTAGAGACCCAGTACTTC. The chain links TRBV2 to TRBJ2-5; 11 bases align to TRBD2. Looked up from germline, CDR1 is SNHLY and CDR2 is FYNNEI. V lost 5 bases, J lost 4 bases, and 6 bases stayed unmatched. The CDR3 spans 15 residues.

V usage is TRBV30 and J usage is TRBJ1-2; D is undetermined. CDR1 GTSNPN and CDR2 SVGIG come from the germline V gene (reference sequence). V lost 0 bases to trimming and J lost 2 bases, with 10 bases between them. The CDR3 is 14 residues long. In DNA form, the CDR3 reads TGTGCCTGGAGTGTACATAGACAAAACTATGGCTACACCTTC. Translating gives CAWSVHRQNYGYTF. Full variable domain (outside the CDR3, taken from reference TRBV30 and TRBJ1-2): SQTIHQWPATLVQPVGSPLSLECTVEGTSNPNLYWYRQAAGRGLQLLFYSVGIGQISSEVPQNLSASRPQDRQFILSSKKLLLSDSGFYLCAWSVHRQNYGYTFGSGTRLTVV.

J is TRBJ2-1 and V is TRBV28; 8 nucleotides agree with TRBD1. V was pared by 7 bases and J by 6 bases, with 14 bases of the junction left unmatched. Germline V gene data show CDR1 as MDHEN and CDR2 as SYDVKM. The CDR3 runs 16 residues. The CDR3 spells CASTRTGTGGGNEQFF. In DNA form, the CDR3 reads TGTGCCAGCACCCGAACCGGGACAGGCGGTGGCAATGAGCAGTTCTTC.

The rearrangement joins TRBV5-6 to TRBJ2-5; 7 nucleotides align to TRBD2. Germline trimming cut 1 base from V and 2 bases from J; bases unmatched to any gene: 2. The germline CDR1 and CDR2 sequences are SGHDT and YYEEEE. CDR3 length: 14 residues. In DNA, the CDR3 is TGTGCCAGCAGCTTGTGGGGGGGACAAGAGACCCAGTACTTC. Translating it yields CASSLWGGQETQYF.